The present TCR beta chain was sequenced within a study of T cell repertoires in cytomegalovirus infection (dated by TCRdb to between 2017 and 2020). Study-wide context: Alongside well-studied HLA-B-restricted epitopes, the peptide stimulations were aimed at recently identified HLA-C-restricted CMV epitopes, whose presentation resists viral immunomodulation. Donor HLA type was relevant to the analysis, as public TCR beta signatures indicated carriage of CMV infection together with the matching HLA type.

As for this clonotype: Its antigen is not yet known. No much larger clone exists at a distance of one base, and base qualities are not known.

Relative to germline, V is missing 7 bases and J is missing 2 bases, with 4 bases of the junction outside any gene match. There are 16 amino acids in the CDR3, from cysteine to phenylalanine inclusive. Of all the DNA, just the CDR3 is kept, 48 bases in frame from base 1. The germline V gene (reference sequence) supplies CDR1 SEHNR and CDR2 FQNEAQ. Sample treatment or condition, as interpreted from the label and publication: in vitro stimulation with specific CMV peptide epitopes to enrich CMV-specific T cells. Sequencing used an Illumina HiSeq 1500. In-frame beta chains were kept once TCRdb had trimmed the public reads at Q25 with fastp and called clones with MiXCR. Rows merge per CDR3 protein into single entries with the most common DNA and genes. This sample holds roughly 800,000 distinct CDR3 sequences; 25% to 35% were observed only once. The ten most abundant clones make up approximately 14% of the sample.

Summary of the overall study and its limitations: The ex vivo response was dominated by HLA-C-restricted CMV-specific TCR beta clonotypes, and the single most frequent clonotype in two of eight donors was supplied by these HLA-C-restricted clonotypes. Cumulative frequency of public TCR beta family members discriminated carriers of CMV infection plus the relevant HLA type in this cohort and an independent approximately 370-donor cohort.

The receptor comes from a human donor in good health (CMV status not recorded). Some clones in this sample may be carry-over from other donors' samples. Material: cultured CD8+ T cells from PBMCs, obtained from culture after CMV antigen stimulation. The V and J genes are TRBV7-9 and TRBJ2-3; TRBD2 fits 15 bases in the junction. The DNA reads TGTGCCAGCAAGGGGACTAGCGGGGGGCACACAGATACGCAGTATTTT. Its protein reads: CASKGTSGGHTDTQYF.